One T cell receptor beta chain is described in this entry. What it recognizes is unknown. The data originate from a study of cytomegalovirus exposure and HLA in healthy donors. Findings and limits, study-wide: Associated with cytomegalovirus, according to the listing, were about 160 TCR beta chains.

The CDR3 spans 15 residues. Germline lookup yields CDR1 SQVTM and CDR2 ANQGSEA. After removal of 2 bases from V and 5 bases from J, the junction contained 9 bases not matched to a gene. Use of 60 Vbeta and 13 Jbeta primers characterized the PCR. Here immunoSEQ multiplex PCR was the method, and the copy in TCRdb shows in-frame clones only, minus some. The sample consists of some 150,000 clones, around four fifths of them appearing once. The receptor's source is a man aged 35 to 55 in good health and CMV-seronegative. Specimen: PBMCs. J is TRBJ1-1 and V is TRBV29-1; TRBD1 aligns across 9 bases. This chain's CDR3 is CSVEPSTGGTTEAFF. The DNA for the CDR3 is TGCAGCGTTGAACCTTCGACAGGGGGGACGACTGAAGCTTTCTTT.